Below, 32 T cell receptor beta chains from the same sample are listed, as sequenced in a study of CD8+CD57+ T cells in acquired aplastic anemia. Genomic DNA served as template for TCR beta VDJ and CDR3 profiling. TCRdb called the reads again in MiXCR, with one record for every CDR3 protein. The sample includes some 140,000 distinct CDR3 sequences, about 52% of them seen just once. Patients chosen for sequencing had CD8+CD57+ cells that had expanded, as shown by flow cytometry. The sequenced sample was sorted CD4+, CD8+, or CD8+CD57+ T cells (not recorded which) from PBMCs. The receptor source for this set is a human donor with aplastic anemia.

The chain recombines TRBV7-3 with TRBJ1-2, with no clear D. The CDR3 covers 12 residues. V was cut by 8 bases and J by 7 bases, with 14 bases left in between. CDR1 is SGHTA and CDR2 is FQGTGA in the germline V gene. CDR3 DNA: TGTGCCAGCGCCTTTCGTCCGGGTGGCTACACCTTC. Its protein product is CASAFRPGGYTF.

This sequence joins TRBV11-1 and TRBJ2-7; 12 bases map to TRBD2. Germline loops: CDR1 SGHAT, CDR2 FQDESV (reference sequence). This CDR3 is 18 amino acids long. J lost 4 bases, V lost 4 bases, and 14 bases had no gene match. The CDR3: CASSYKRTSGTGKYEQYF. CDR3 coding DNA: TGTGCCAGCAGCTATAAACGGACTAGCGGGACGGGGAAGTACGAGCAGTACTTC. Combining the CDR3 with reference TRBV11-1 and TRBJ2-7 gives the whole variable domain EAEVAQSPRYKITEKSQAVAFWCDPISGHATLYWYRQILGQGPELLVQFQDESVVDDSQLPKDRFSAERLKGVDSTLKIQPAELGDSAMYLCASSYKRTSGTGKYEQYFGPGTRLTVT.

The J gene is TRBJ2-1, the V gene TRBV5-1; 9 bases are shared with TRBD2. Germline CDR1 SGHRS, CDR2 YFSETQ. This CDR3 region has 16 residues. J lost 7 bases, V lost 4 bases, and 12 bases had no gene match. The CDR3 loop reads CASSPLSGLAVNEQFF. DNA for the CDR3: TGCGCCAGCAGCCCACTTTCGGGACTAGCAGTGAATGAGCAGTTCTTC.

The chain links TRBV10-3 to TRBJ2-7; perhaps TRBD1 as D (5 bases). This CDR3 region has 12 residues. Germline loops: CDR1 ENHRY, CDR2 SYGVKD. The V end lost 11 bases, the J end lost 3 bases, and 14 bases lay between the germline ends. The chain's CDR3 is CASGSRGYEQYF. DNA for the CDR3: TGTGCCTCCGGGTCTAGGGGCTACGAGCAGTACTTC.

The chain recombines TRBV10-2 with TRBJ2-1; TRBD2 matches 8 bases. V lost 2 bases to trimming and J lost 8 bases; unmatched junction nucleotides: 5. Germline V gene sequence: CDR1 WSHSY, CDR2 SAAADI. The CDR3 has 14 amino acids. The CDR3 DNA follows: TGCGCCAGCAGTGAGAACGGGGGGGCATATGAGCAGTTCTTC. Translating it yields CASSENGGAYEQFF.

The chain carries TRBV2 and TRBJ2-3; 7 bases match TRBD1. The CDR3 runs to 15 residues. V lost 6 bases to trimming and J lost 0 bases; unmatched junction nucleotides: 6. Looked up from germline, CDR1 is SNHLY and CDR2 is FYNNEI. Written as DNA, the CDR3 is TGTGCCAGCAGCGAGGGACAGAATAGCACAGATACGCAGTATTTT. Translating gives CASSEGQNSTDTQYF.

This clonotype was recorded many times. V usage is TRBV10-3 and J usage is TRBJ2-3, with a tentative D call TRBD2 (6 bases). This CDR3 has 14 amino acids. Germline V gene lookup returns CDR1 ENHRY and CDR2 SYGVKD. V was pared by 0 bases and J by 4 bases, with 8 bases between. CDR3 nucleotide sequence: TGTGCCATCAGTGAGTCCGGGGAGGCAGATACGCAGTATTTT. Protein product: CAISESGEADTQYF.

The chain employs TRBV12-3 or TRBV12-4 and TRBJ1-2; a possible D gene is TRBD1 (6 bases). Trimming removed 0 bases from V and 5 bases from J, with 13 bases in between. This CDR3 comprises 15 residues. CDR3 nucleotides: TGTGCCAGCAGTTTAGCGCTGGGACAATTATATGGCTACACCTTC. It encodes CASSLALGQLYGYTF.

This clonotype came up many times. The rearrangement joins TRBV5-1 to TRBJ2-6; no clear D gene. The V end was cut by 1 base, the J end by 0 bases, with 14 bases between. Germline values: CDR1 SGHRS, CDR2 YFSETQ. This CDR3 comprises 18 residues. For the CDR3, the DNA is TGCGCCAGCAGCTTGTCTCTGGGAACCAGCTCTGGGGCCAACGTCCTGACTTTC. Amino acid sequence: CASSLSLGTSSGANVLTF.

This rearrangement joins TRBV7-8 to TRBJ1-1; no clear D. This CDR3 is 13 amino acids long. Germline CDR1 reads SGHVS; CDR2 reads FQNEAQ. V was clipped by 0 bases and J by 7 bases, with 9 bases between them. The CDR3 loop reads CASSLAGYGEAFF. The CDR3 nucleotides read TGTGCCAGCAGCTTAGCAGGGTACGGTGAAGCTTTCTTT.

This clonotype was observed once. This could be a read error, since a much larger clone is one nucleotide away. The chain joins TRBV21-1 to TRBJ1-6. TRBV21-1 is deemed a pseudogene. There are 18 residues in the CDR3. CDR3 nucleotide sequence: TGTGCCAGCAGCCCCCAAGGCCCAGCGTGGTCCTATAATTCACCCTTCCACTTT. Protein product: CASSPQGPAWSYNSPFHF.

The chain couples TRBV20-1 to TRBJ2-7, with 8 bases that match TRBD2. The CDR3 loop spans 12 amino acids. Per germline, CDR1 DFQATT and CDR2 SNEGSKA (reference sequence). The CDR3 here is CSTGTSAYEQYF. The DNA for the CDR3 is TGCAGCACAGGGACTAGTGCGTACGAGCAGTACTTC.

The rearrangement uses TRBV2 and TRBJ2-1; TRBD2 matches at 10 bases. Per the germline V gene, CDR1 is SNHLY and CDR2 is FYNNEI. CDR3 length: 18 amino acids. The junction had 8 bases not matched to a gene; V was cut back by 3 bases and J by 0 bases. For the CDR3, the DNA is TGTGCCAGCAGTGAGGGAGCGGGGGGGCAGGGCTCCTACAATGAGCAGTTCTTC. This translates into CASSEGAGGQGSYNEQFF.

This clonotype was detected many times. The chain couples TRBV4-3 to TRBJ1-4, with 7 bases aligning to TRBD1. This CDR3 has 13 residues. Germline trimming cut 4 bases from V and 8 bases from J; bases unmatched to any gene: 4. Germline CDR1 and CDR2: LGHNA and YSLEER. The CDR3 is CASSPTGREKLFF. The CDR3 DNA sequence: TGCGCCAGCAGCCCGACAGGGAGGGAAAAACTGTTTTTT.

The chain has TRBV7-2 and TRBJ1-3; D possibly corresponds to TRBD1 (6 bases). This CDR3 is built from 13 residues. V shed 5 bases and J shed 4 bases, with 9 bases lying between them. From germline, CDR1 is SGHTA and CDR2 FQGNSA. CDR3 DNA: TGTGCCAGCAGCCCTGACAGGGGAAACACCATATATTTT. Translated: CASSPDRGNTIYF. Complete variable domain (other parts from reference TRBV7-2 and TRBJ1-3): GAGVSQSPSNKVTEKGKDVELRCDPISGHTALYWYRQSLGQGLEFLIYFQGNSAPDKSGLPSDRFSAERTGGSVSTLTIQRTQQEDSAVYLCASSPDRGNTIYFGEGSWLTVV.

This clonotype came up a few times. V is TRBV27 and J is TRBJ2-2, with 8 bases lining up with TRBD1. Germline V CDR1 and CDR2: MNHEY, SMNVEV (reference sequence). The CDR3 is 14 amino acids. Unmatched junction bases numbered 4, after V lost 5 bases and J lost 5 bases. The CDR3: CASSDRGVTGELFF. DNA of the CDR3: TGTGCCAGCAGTGACAGGGGAGTGACCGGGGAGCTGTTTTTT.

The gene calls are TRBV10-3 and TRBJ2-7; TRBD1 matches 7 bases. Germline V CDR1 and CDR2: ENHRY, SYGVKD. The CDR3 extends over 14 amino acids. Trimming took 10 bases from V and 3 from J; bases not matched to a gene: 12. The CDR3 here is CASTPTGSIYEQYF. As DNA, the CDR3 is TGTGCCAGCACCCCGACAGGGTCAATCTACGAGCAGTACTTC.

This sequence joins TRBV15 and TRBJ1-2; D uncertain. CDR3 length: 12 amino acids. Germline V gives CDR1 LNHNV, CDR2 YYDKDF (reference sequence). Trimming took off 6 bases at V and 4 bases at J, with 9 bases between the two ends. CDR3 nucleotide sequence: TGTGCCACCAGGGACCTCCGCTATGGCTACACCTTC. Its translation: CATRDLRYGYTF. The full variable domain, in which reference TRBV15 and TRBJ1-2 provide the parts outside the CDR3, is DAMVIQNPRYQVTQFGKPVTLSCSQTLNHNVMYWYQQKSSQAPKLLFHYYDKDFNNEADTPDNFQSRRPNTSFCFLDIRSPGLGDTAMYLCATRDLRYGYTFGSGTRLTVV.

This clonotype was observed many times. This sequence joins TRBV9 and TRBJ1-2; D is uncertain. The germline V gene encodes CDR1 SGDLS and CDR2 YYNGEE. The CDR3 covers 12 residues. Trimming removed 9 bases from V and 7 bases from J, with 16 bases in between. CDR3: CATSGRSRGYTF. The CDR3, as DNA: TGTGCCACCTCGGGCAGGTCGCGTGGCTACACCTTC.

By frequency in the sample, this clonotype is medium-sized (0.01 to 0.1%). The chain employs TRBV10-1 and TRBJ2-7; D is perhaps TRBD1 (5 bases). Germline CDR1 reads WNHNN; CDR2 reads SYGVQD (reference sequence). The CDR3 consists of 14 residues. Trimming stripped 5 bases from V and 0 bases from J, with 11 bases between. As DNA, the CDR3 is TGCGCCAGCAGTTCCCTCAGGGACTCCTACGAGCAGTACTTC. Translating gives CASSSLRDSYEQYF.

This clonotype was detected many times. The chain is built from TRBV20-1 and TRBJ2-7; D may be TRBD2 (5 bases). Trimming took 2 bases from V and 4 from J, leaving 12 bases between them. The germline gives CDR1 DFQATT, CDR2 SNEGSKA (reference sequence). CDR3 size: 13 residues. The CDR3 sequence is CSARSDSLYEQYF. CDR3 bases: TGCAGTGCTAGATCGGACTCATTATACGAGCAGTACTTC.

A remark on this clonotype: At one boundary the junction diverges from the germline segment, which might be a read error. V gene TRBV19 combines with J gene TRBJ2-1; D may correspond to TRBD1 or TRBD2 (6 bases each). This CDR3 is built from 14 residues. Germline assignment: CDR1 LNHDA and CDR2 SQIVND (reference sequence). The CDR3 loop reads CASSIGGAGNEQLF. The CDR3 DNA reads TGTGCCAGTAGTATAGGGGGGGCCGGCAATGAGCAGCTCTTC. Supplemented by reference TRBV19 and TRBJ2-1, the full variable domain reads DGGITQSPKYLFRKEGQNVTLSCEQNLNHDAMYWYRQDPGQGLRLIYYSQIVNDFQKGDIAEGYSVSREKKESFPLTVTSAQKNPTAFYLCASSIGGAGNEQLFGPGTRLTVL.

This clonotype was seen ten or more times. The chain carries TRBV2 and TRBJ2-7; 10 nucleotides agree with TRBD1. Germline CDR1 reads SNHLY; CDR2 reads FYNNEI. J lost 5 bases, V lost 1 base, and 2 bases had no gene match. The CDR3 sequence is 14 residues long. The CDR3 DNA reads as TGTGCCAGCAGTGAAGAAGGGACAGGGGACGAGCAGTACTTC. This sequence encodes CASSEEGTGDEQYF.

The sample holds a few counts of this clonotype. This rearrangement joins TRBV4-2 to TRBJ2-1; D may correspond to TRBD1 or TRBD2 (5 bases each). The CDR3 contains 18 residues. Per the germline V gene, CDR1 is LGHNA and CDR2 is YNFKEQ. The germline V and J ends were trimmed by 4 bases and 4 bases, with 23 bases remaining between them. CDR3 bases: TGTGCCAGCAGCCCCGGGACCGCGGCTGGGGGAAAATACAATGAGCAGTTCTTC. Translated, it gives CASSPGTAAGGKYNEQFF.

There are many counts of this clonotype. This sequence joins TRBV5-6 and TRBJ2-7; D not resolved. The CDR3 contains 13 residues. Germline loops: CDR1 SGHDT, CDR2 YYEEEE. Trimming pared 7 bases from V and 3 bases from J, leaving 14 bases between. The CDR3 bases are TGTGCCAGCGCCCGCGTGGACCGCTACGAGCAGTACTTC. As protein: CASARVDRYEQYF.

The gene calls are TRBV7-3 and TRBJ2-7; TRBD2 matches at 14 bases. This CDR3 spans 16 amino acids. Germline trimming cut 5 bases from V and 3 bases from J; bases unmatched to any gene: 6. Germline lookup yields CDR1 SGHTA and CDR2 FQGTGA. The CDR3 bases are TGTGCCAGCAGCCCACAGACTAGCGGGGGGGGCTACGAGCAGTACTTC. As protein: CASSPQTSGGGYEQYF.

The chain employs TRBV2 and TRBJ2-3; TRBD2 agrees at 7 bases. CDR1 SNHLY and CDR2 FYNNEI come from the germline V gene. J lost 4 bases, V lost 3 bases, and 7 bases had no gene match. The CDR3 sequence is 15 residues long. CDR3 nucleotides: TGTGCCAGCAGTGAGGGCGGGAGAGGCGCAGATACGCAGTATTTT. It translates to CASSEGGRGADTQYF. Together with reference TRBV2 and TRBJ2-3, the CDR3 gives the full variable domain: EPEVTQTPSHQVTQMGQEVILRCVPISNHLYFYWYRQILGQKVEFLVSFYNNEISEKSEIFDDQFSVERPDGSNFTLKIRSTKLEDSAMYFCASSEGGRGADTQYFGPGTRLTVL.

Points on this clonotype: This may be a read error, as it is one base from a much larger clone. The CDR3 sequence is CASRAPGLAYEQFF. The CDR3 DNA sequence: TGTGCCAGCAGGGCCCCGGGACTAGCGTATGAGCAGTTCTTC. The gene calls are TRBV2 and TRBJ2-1; TRBD2 agrees at 10 bases. From germline, CDR1 is SNHLY and CDR2 FYNNEI. J lost 8 bases, V lost 6 bases, and 7 bases had no gene match. The CDR3 is 14 residues long.

This clonotype was found many times. V usage is TRBV11-1 and J usage is TRBJ2-2; TRBD2 matches at 12 bases. This CDR3 is built from 17 residues. V shed 3 bases and J 7 bases; nucleotides not matched to a gene: 9. The germline V gene has CDR1 SGHAT and CDR2 FQDESV (reference sequence). CDR3 region: CASSFRLAGGHGGELFF. The CDR3 DNA sequence: TGTGCCAGCAGCTTTCGTCTAGCGGGGGGGCACGGCGGGGAGCTGTTTTTT.

The genes are TRBV7-9 and TRBJ2-1; no reliable D call. The CDR3 spans 14 residues. The V and J ends lost 8 bases and 8 bases respectively, with 19 bases between them. Germline CDR1 SEHNR, CDR2 FQNEAQ (reference sequence). The CDR3 nucleotides read TGTGCCAGCCTACGGGCGGTCGTGGACGATGAGCAGTTCTTC. This gives the protein CASLRAVVDDEQFF.

The J gene is TRBJ1-2, the V gene TRBV7-9, with D unclear. This CDR3 comprises 13 residues. CDR1 SEHNR and CDR2 FQNEAQ come from the germline V gene (reference sequence). With 5 bases removed from V and 6 bases from J, the gap between germline ends came to 13 bases. CDR3 bases: TGTGCCAGCAGCGGCGCTTGGGAGGATGGCTACACCTTC. Translating gives CASSGAWEDGYTF.

This clonotype occurred many times. The chain carries TRBV4-2 and TRBJ1-6, with 7 bases that match TRBD1. This CDR3 contains 17 residues. The V gene end was trimmed by 5 bases and the J gene end by 7 bases; junction bases not matched to a gene: 14. CDR1 and CDR2 (germline): LGHNA, YNFKEQ. The CDR3 protein is CASSGDSEEERNSPLHF. DNA of the CDR3: TGTGCCAGCAGCGGGGACAGCGAGGAGGAAAGAAATTCACCCCTCCACTTT.